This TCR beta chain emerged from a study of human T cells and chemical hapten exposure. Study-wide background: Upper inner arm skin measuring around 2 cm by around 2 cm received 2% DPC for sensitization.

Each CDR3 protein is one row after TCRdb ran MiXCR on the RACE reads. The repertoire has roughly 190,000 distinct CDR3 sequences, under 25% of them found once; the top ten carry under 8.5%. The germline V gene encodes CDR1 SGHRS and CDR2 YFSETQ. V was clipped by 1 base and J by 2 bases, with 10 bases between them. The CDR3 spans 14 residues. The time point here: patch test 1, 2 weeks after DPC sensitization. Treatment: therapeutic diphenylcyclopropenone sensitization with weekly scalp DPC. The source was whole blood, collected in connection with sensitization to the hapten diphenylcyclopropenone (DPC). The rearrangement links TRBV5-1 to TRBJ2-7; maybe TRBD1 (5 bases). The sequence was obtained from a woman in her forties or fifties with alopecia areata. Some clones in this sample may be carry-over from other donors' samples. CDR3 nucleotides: TGCGCCAGCAGCTTGACAGGCTGGCCCTACGAGCAGTACTTC. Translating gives CASSLTGWPYEQYF.